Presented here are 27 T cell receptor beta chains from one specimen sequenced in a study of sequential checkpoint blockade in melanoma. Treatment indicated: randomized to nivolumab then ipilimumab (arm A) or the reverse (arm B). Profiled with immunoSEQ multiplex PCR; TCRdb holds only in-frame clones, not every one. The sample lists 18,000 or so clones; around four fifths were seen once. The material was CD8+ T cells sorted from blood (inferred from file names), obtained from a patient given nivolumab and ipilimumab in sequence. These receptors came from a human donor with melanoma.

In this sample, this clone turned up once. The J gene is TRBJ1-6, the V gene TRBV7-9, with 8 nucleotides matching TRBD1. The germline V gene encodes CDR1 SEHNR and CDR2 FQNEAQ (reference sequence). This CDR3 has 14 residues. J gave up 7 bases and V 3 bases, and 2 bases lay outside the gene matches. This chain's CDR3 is CASSFDRGNSPLHF. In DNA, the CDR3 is TGTGCCAGCAGCTTTGACAGGGGAAATTCACCCCTCCACTTT.

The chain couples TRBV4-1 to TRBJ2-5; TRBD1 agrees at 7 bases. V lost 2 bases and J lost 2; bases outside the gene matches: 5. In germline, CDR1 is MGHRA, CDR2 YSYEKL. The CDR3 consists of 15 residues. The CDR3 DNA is TGCGCCAGCAGCCAATGGTCGGGACAGCAAGAGACCCAGTACTTC. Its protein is CASSQWSGQQETQYF.

The CDR3 sequence: CASSLFPAGAYNEQFF. CDR3 nucleotide sequence: TGTGCCAGCAGCTTATTTCCAGCGGGAGCATACAATGAGCAGTTCTTC. J is TRBJ2-1 and V is TRBV7-2, with 8 nucleotides matching TRBD2. The ends lost 2 bases at V and 4 bases at J; junction bases unmatched: 7. This CDR3 spans 16 amino acids. Germline values: CDR1 SGHTA, CDR2 FQGNSA.

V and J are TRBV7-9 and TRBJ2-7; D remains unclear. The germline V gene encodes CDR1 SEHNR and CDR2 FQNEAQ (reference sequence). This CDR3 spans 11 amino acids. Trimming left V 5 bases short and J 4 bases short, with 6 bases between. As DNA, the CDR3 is TGTGCCAGCAGCAACCAGTACGAGCAGTACTTC. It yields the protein CASSNQYEQYF.

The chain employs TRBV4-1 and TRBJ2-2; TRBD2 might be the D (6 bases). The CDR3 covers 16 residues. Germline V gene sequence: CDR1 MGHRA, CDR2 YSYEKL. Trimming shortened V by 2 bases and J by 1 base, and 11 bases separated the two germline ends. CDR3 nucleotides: TGCGCCAGCAGCCAATGGGGCGGGGAGAACACCGGGGAGCTGTTTTTT. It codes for CASSQWGGENTGELFF.

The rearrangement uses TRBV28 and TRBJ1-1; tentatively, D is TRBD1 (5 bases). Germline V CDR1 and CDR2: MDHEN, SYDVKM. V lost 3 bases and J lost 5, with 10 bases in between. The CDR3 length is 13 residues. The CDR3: CASSFRGRTEAFF. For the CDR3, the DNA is TGTGCCAGCAGTTTTCGGGGGAGGACTGAAGCTTTCTTT.

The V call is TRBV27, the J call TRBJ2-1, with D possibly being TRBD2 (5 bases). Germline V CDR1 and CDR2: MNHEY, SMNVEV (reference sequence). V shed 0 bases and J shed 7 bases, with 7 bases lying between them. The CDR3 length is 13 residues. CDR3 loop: CASSLSRRNEQFF. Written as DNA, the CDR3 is TGTGCCAGCAGTTTATCGAGGAGGAATGAGCAGTTCTTC.

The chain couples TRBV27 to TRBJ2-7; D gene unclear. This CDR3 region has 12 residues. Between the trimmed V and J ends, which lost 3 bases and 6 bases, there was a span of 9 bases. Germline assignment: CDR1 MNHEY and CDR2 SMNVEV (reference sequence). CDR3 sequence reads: CASSFYVREQYF. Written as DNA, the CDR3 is TGTGCCAGCAGTTTCTATGTTCGCGAGCAGTACTTC.

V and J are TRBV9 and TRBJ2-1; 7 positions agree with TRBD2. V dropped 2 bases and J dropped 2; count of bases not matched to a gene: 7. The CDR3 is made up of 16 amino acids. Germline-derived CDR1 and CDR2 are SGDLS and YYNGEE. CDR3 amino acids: CASSVQSAGAYNEQFF. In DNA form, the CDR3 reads TGTGCCAGCAGCGTCCAGTCTGCGGGAGCCTACAATGAGCAGTTCTTC.

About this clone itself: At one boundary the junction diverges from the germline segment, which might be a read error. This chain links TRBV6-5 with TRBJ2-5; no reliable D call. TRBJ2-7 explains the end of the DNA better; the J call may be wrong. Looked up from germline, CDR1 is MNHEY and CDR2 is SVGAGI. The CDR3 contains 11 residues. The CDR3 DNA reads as TGTGCCAGCAGTTACTCCCACGAGCAGTACTTC. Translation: CASSYSHEQYF.

The CDR3 region is CASSLGAFDRGRIWEQYF. CDR3 coding DNA: TGCGCCAGCAGCTTGGGGGCCTTTGACAGGGGGCGCATCTGGGAGCAGTACTTC. The V gene is TRBV5-1, the J gene TRBJ2-7; 10 bases align to TRBD1. The germline V gene has CDR1 SGHRS and CDR2 YFSETQ. The V gene end was trimmed by 0 bases and the J gene end by 7 bases; junction bases not matched to a gene: 16. The CDR3 covers 18 residues.

CDR3 region: CASRGGQGEYQPQHF. The CDR3 nucleotides read TGTGCCAGCAGGGGCGGACAGGGGGAATATCAGCCCCAGCATTTT. The V and J genes are TRBV25-1 and TRBJ1-5; 10 bases agree with TRBD1. Losses at the gene ends were 6 bases for V and 5 bases for J; bases not matched to a gene: 7. This CDR3 comprises 15 residues. In germline, CDR1 is MGHDK, CDR2 SYGVNS.

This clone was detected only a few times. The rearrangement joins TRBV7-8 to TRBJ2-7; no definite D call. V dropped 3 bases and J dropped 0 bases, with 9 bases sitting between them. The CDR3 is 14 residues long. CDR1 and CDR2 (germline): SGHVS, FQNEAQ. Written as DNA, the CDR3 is TGTGCCAGCAGCTTTACTCTTCTCTCCTACGAGCAGTACTTC. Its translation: CASSFTLLSYEQYF.

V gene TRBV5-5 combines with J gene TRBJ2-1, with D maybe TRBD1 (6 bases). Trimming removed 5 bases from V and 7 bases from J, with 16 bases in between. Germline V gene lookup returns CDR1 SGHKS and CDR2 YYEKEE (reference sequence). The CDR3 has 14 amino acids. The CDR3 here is CASSFRLQGNEQFF. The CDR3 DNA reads TGTGCCAGCAGTTTTCGATTACAGGGTAATGAGCAGTTCTTC.

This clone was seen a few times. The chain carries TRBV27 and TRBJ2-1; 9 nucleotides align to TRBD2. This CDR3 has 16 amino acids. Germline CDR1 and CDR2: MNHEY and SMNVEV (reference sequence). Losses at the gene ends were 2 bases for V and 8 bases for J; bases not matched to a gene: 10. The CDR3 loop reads CASSLLRSGSGDEQFF. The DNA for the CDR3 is TGTGCCAGCAGTTTACTTCGTAGCGGGAGTGGGGATGAGCAGTTCTTC.

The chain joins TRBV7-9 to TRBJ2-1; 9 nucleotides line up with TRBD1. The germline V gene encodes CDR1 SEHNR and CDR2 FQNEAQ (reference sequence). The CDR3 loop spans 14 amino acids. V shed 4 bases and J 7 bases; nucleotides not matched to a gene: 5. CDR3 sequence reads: CASSSPGTGNEQFF. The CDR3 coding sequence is TGTGCCAGCAGCTCCCCCGGGACAGGGAATGAGCAGTTCTTC.

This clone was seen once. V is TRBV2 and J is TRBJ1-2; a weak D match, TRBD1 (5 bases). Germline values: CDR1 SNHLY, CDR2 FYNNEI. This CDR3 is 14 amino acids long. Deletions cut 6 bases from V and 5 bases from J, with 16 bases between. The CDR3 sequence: CASRMGQGGYGYTF. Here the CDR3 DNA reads TGTGCCAGCAGGATGGGGCAGGGAGGTTATGGCTACACCTTC. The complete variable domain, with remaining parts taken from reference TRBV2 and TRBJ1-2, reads EPEVTQTPSHQVTQMGQEVILRCVPISNHLYFYWYRQILGQKVEFLVSFYNNEISEKSEIFDDQFSVERPDGSNFTLKIRSTKLEDSAMYFCASRMGQGGYGYTFGSGTRLTVV.

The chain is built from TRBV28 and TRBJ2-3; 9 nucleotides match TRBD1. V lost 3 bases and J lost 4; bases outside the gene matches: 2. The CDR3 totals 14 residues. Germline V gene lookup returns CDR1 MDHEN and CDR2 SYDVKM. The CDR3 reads CASSFTGGSDTQYF. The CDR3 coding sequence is TGTGCCAGCAGTTTTACAGGGGGCTCAGATACGCAGTATTTT.

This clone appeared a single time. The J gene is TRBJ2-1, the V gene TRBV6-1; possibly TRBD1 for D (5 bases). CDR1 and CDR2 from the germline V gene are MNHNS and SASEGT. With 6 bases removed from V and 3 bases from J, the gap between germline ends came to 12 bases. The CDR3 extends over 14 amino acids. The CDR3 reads CASRLTDSYNEQFF. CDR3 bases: TGTGCCAGCAGACTAACAGACAGCTACAATGAGCAGTTCTTC.

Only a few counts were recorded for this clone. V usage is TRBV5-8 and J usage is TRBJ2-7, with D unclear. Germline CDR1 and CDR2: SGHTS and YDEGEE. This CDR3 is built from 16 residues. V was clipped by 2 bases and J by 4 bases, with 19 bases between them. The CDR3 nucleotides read TGTGCCAGCAGCTTAGCCCCGGGTGGCAGTTTATACGAGCAGTACTTC. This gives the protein CASSLAPGGSLYEQYF.

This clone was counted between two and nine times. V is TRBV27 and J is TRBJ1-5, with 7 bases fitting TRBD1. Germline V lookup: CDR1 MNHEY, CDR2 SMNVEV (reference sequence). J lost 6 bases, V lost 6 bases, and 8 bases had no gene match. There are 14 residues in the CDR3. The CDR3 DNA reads TGTGCCAGCAGCCCCTTCCAGGGGGGTCAGCCCCAGCATTTT. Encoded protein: CASSPFQGGQPQHF.

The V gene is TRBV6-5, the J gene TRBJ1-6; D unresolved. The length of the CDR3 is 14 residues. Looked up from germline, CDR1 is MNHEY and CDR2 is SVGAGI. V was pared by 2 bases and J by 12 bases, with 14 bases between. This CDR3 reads CASSYTSNGIPLHF. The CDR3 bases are TGTGCCAGCAGTTACACGTCAAACGGGATACCCCTCCACTTT.

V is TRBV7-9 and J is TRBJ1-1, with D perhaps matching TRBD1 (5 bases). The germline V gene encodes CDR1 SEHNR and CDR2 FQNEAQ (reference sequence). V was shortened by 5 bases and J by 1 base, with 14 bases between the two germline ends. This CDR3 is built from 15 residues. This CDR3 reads CASSPLDGQNTEAFF. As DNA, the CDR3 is TGTGCCAGCAGCCCCCTGGACGGACAGAACACTGAAGCTTTCTTT. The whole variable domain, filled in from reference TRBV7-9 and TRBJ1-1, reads DTGVSQNPRHKITKRGQNVTFRCDPISEHNRLYWYRQTLGQGPEFLTYFQNEAQLEKSRLLSDRFSAERPKGSFSTLEIQRTEQGDSAMYLCASSPLDGQNTEAFFGQGTRLTVV.

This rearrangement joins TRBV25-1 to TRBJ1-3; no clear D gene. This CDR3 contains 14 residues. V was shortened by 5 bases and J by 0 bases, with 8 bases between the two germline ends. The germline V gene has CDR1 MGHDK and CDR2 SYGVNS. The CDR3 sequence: CASSLGFSGNTIYF. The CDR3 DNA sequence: TGTGCCAGCAGTCTCGGGTTCTCTGGAAACACCATATATTTT.

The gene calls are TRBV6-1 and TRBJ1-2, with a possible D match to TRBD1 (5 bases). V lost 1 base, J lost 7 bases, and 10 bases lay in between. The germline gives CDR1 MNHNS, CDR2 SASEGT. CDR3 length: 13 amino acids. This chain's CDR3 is CASSEDPGLGYTF. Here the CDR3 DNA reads TGTGCCAGCAGTGAAGACCCAGGGCTTGGCTACACCTTC.

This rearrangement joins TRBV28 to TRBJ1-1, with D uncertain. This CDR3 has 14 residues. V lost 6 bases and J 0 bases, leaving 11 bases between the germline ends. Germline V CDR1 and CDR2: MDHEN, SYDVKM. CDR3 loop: CASSPTEMNTEAFF. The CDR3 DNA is TGTGCCAGCAGCCCTACCGAAATGAACACTGAAGCTTTCTTT. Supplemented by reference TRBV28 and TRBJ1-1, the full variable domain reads DVKVTQSSRYLVKRTGEKVFLECVQDMDHENMFWYRQDPGLGLRLIYFSYDVKMKEKGDIPEGYSVSREKKERFSLILESASTNQTSMYLCASSPTEMNTEAFFGQGTRLTVV.

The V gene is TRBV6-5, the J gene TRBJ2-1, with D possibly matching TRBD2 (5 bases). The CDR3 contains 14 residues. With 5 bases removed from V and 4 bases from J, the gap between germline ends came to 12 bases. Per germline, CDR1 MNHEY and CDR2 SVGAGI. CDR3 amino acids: CASSTSGGYNEQFF. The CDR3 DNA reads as TGTGCCAGCAGTACGAGTGGAGGTTACAATGAGCAGTTCTTC.